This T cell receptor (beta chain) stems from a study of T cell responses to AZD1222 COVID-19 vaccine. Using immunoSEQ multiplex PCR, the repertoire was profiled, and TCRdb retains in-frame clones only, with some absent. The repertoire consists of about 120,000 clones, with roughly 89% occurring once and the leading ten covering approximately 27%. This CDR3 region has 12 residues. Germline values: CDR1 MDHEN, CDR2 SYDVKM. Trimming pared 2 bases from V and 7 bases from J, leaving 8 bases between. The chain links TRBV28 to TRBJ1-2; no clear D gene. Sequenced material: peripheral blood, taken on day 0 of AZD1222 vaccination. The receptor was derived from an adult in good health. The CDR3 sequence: CASSLREGGYTF. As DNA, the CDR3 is TGTGCCAGCAGTTTACGGGAAGGTGGCTACACCTTC.